This entry concerns a single TCR beta chain. This clonotype has a handful of counts. Its antigen specificity is not known. No base-level quality is on record; no much larger clone is a single base apart. Receptor libraries were prepared by RT-PCR. TCRdb shows the sequencer as Illumina HiSeq 2500. TCRdb took the public reads, trimmed them with fastp at Q25, ran MiXCR for clone calling and kept in-frame beta chains. Each record represents a unique CDR3 protein, reported with the most common genes and DNA among its rows. The table for this sample lists approximately 570,000 distinct CDR3 sequences; under 9% of them were counted only once. Of the sample, 10% to 15% falls within the top ten clones. CDR1 and CDR2, looked up from the germline V gene (reference sequence), are DFQATT and SNEGSKA. There are 14 amino acids in the CDR3, from cysteine to phenylalanine inclusive. Only the CDR3 portion is preserved as DNA: 42 bases, with reading frame beginning at the first base. Compared with germline, V lacks 3 bases and J lacks 5 bases; bases without a gene match: 9.

This sample is part of a study of response to subunit inactivated influenza vaccine (dated by TCRdb to the late 2010s). With regard to the full study: Deep quantitative profiling of the T cell receptor repertoire was used in the study to follow responses to a trivalent subunit inactivated influenza vaccine. Study-wide conclusions, independent of this receptor: The authors proposed that each seasonal influenza vaccination may bring in only a limited number of new T cells.

Here the sequenced sample was PBMCs from blood, taken roughly 24 months after vaccination. The receptor was isolated from a man between 50 and 75 years old who received an inactivated influenza vaccine. Donor details come from another sample of the same person, matched by shared clones. The rearranged chain carries TRBV20-1 and TRBJ2-5; TRBD2 aligns with 7 central bases. The CDR3 here reads CSARGGVGGETQYF. The sequence in DNA is TGCAGTGCTAGGGGGGGGGTCGGAGGCGAGACCCAGTACTTC.